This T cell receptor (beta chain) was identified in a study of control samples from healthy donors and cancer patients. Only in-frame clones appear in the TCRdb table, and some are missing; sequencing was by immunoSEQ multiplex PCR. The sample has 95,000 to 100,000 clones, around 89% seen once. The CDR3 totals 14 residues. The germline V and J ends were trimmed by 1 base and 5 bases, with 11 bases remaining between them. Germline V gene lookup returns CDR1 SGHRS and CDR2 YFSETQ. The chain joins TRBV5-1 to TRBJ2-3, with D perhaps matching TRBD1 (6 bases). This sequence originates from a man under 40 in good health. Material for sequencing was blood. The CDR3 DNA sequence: TGCGCCAGCAGCTTGCTGCCAGGGGAAGATACGCAGTATTTT. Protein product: CASSLLPGEDTQYF.